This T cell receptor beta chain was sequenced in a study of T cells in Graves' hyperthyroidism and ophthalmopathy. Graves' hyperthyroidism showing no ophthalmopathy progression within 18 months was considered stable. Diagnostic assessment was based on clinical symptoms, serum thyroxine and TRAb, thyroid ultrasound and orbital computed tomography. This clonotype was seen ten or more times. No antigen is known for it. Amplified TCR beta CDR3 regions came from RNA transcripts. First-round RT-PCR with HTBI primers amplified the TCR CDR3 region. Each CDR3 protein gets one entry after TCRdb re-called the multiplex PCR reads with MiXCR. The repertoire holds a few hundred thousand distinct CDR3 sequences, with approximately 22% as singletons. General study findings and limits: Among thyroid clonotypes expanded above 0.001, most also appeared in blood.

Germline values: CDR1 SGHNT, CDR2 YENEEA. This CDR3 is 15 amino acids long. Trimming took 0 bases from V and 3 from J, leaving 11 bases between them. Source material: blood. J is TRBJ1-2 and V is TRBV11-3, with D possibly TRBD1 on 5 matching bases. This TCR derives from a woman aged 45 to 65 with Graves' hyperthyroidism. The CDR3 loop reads CASSLDCRTHYGYTF. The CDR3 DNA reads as TGTGCCAGCAGCTTAGATTGTAGGACACACTATGGCTACACCTTC.